The present T cell receptor (beta chain) was sequenced within a study of blood T cell repertoires in COVID-19. This CDR3 is 15 amino acids long. The trim removed 4 bases at V and 1 base at J, leaving 1 base unmatched. The germline CDR1 and CDR2 sequences are MDHEN and SYDVKM. Measured with immunoSEQ multiplex PCR; TCRdb has only the in-frame clones, and not every one. Here the sample spans about 260,000 clones, about 87% being singletons. Sequenced input: peripheral blood. This sequence joins TRBV28 and TRBJ2-6; 7 bases fit TRBD1. The receptor comes from a woman aged 50 to 60 with acute or convalescent COVID-19. The CDR3: CASSYRGSGANVLTF. In nucleotides, the CDR3 is TGTGCCAGCAGTTACAGGGGATCTGGGGCCAACGTCCTGACTTTC.